The rows below give T cell receptor beta chains drawn from one sample of a study of cytomegalovirus exposure and HLA in healthy donors. Only in-frame clones appear in the TCRdb table, and some are missing; sequencing was by immunoSEQ multiplex PCR. This sample has about 230,000 clones, with around four fifths found just once. Sequences were obtained from PBMCs. These receptors were obtained from a boy aged 5-17 years in good health and CMV-seronegative. Each CDR3 is given with its conserved first and last residue. A D gene is named only where the DNA matches it firmly. Some rows mark clone size as missing; the rest say once, few, many or name a class of expanded clone.

D gene,clone size,V gene,J gene,CDR3 DNA,CDR3 protein
TRBD1,.,TRBV30,TRBJ2-7,TGTGCCTGGAGTAAAGGGACAGTCGGCGAGCAGTACTTC,CAWSKGTVGEQYF
.,.,TRBV30,TRBJ1-5,TGTGCCTGGAGTGCTGGCTCCCGCCTTCCTAGCAATCAGCCCCAGCATTTT,CAWSAGSRLPSNQPQHF
.,.,TRBV19,TRBJ2-3,TGTGCCAGTAGTAGCAGATCTAGCACAGATACGCAGTATTTT,CASSSRSSTDTQYF
TRBD1,.,TRBV11-3,TRBJ1-3,TGTGCCAGCAGCCGGACAGGGCTAGGAAACACCATATATTTT,CASSRTGLGNTIYF
TRBD1,.,TRBV7-2,TRBJ1-1,TGTGTCAGCAGCTCCATCCCCTTAGGGACAGTTGTTCTATCTGAAGCTTTCTTT,CVSSSIPLGTVVLSEAFF
TRBD2,.,TRBV7-9,TRBJ2-1,TGTGCCAGCAGCTTAGTGCGGGGGGTTTACAATGAGCAGTTCTTC,CASSLVRGVYNEQFF
TRBD2,.,TRBV4-2,TRBJ2-3,TGTGCCAGCAGCCAAGATCAGGAAGCGGGAGCCGGTTATCAGTATTTT,CASSQDQEAGAGYQYF
.,.,TRBV5-1,TRBJ2-7,TGCGCCAGCAGCTTCCCCCCGGGCCGGGAGTCCCACGAGCAGTACTTC,CASSFPPGRESHEQYF
.,.,TRBV15,TRBJ2-7,TGTGCCGCGGGGCAGGGAGCCTACGAGCAGTACTTC,CAAGQGAYEQYF
TRBD1,once,TRBV7-3,TRBJ2-7,TGTGCCAGCAGCCCAACAGGGGCAAGCTCCTACGAGCAGTACTTC,CASSPTGASSYEQYF
.,.,TRBV4-1,TRBJ1-6,TGCGCCAGCAGCCTCACCCGAGCGGGGTATAATTCACCCCTCCACTTT,CASSLTRAGYNSPLHF
TRBD2,.,TRBV6-5,TRBJ2-7,TGTGCCAGCAGTTACGGGCGGGGGAGCTCCTACGAGCAGTACTTC,CASSYGRGSSYEQYF
TRBD1,.,TRBV6-4,TRBJ2-1,TGTGCCAGCAGTGTCGAGGGGGCCCCCTACAATGAGCAGTTCTTC,CASSVEGAPYNEQFF
TRBD2,.,TRBV5-6,TRBJ2-2,TGTGCCAGCAGCCCCCGAGGCGGGAGATCGAACACCGGGGAGCTGTTTTTT,CASSPRGGRSNTGELFF
TRBD1,.,TRBV11-2,TRBJ1-1,TGTGCCAGCAGCCCCAGGACAGGGTCGAACACTGAAGCTTTCTTT,CASSPRTGSNTEAFF
TRBD1,.,TRBV6-1,TRBJ1-2,TGTGCCAGCAGTCCCCCCGGGACAGGGTTTGGCTACACCTTC,CASSPPGTGFGYTF
.,few,TRBV5-1,TRBJ2-1,TGCGCCAGCAGCTTGGAGCTGAATTCCTACAATGAGCAGTTCTTC,CASSLELNSYNEQFF
TRBD1,.,TRBV11-3,TRBJ1-1,TGTGCCAGCAGCTTAGCACAGGGGAGAAACACTGAAGCTTTCTTT,CASSLAQGRNTEAFF
TRBD1,once,TRBV28,TRBJ1-5,TGTGCCAGCAGTTTGAGACTGCAGGGGGTTCGGAATCAGCCCCAGCATTTT,CASSLRLQGVRNQPQHF
TRBD2,.,TRBV7-6,TRBJ2-5,TGTGCCAGCACCAACGGGACTAGCGGGAGTAAGACCCAGTACTTC,CASTNGTSGSKTQYF
.,few,TRBV30,TRBJ1-2,TGTGCCTGGACGAGGGAGGAGATCTATGGCTACACCTTC,CAWTREEIYGYTF
.,.,TRBV29-1,TRBJ2-3,TGCAGCGTTGCGGGCGGGAAGCTAATAAGCACAGATACGCAGTATTTT,CSVAGGKLISTDTQYF
TRBD1,once,TRBV7-3,TRBJ1-2,TGTGCCAGCAGCCCGGACAGGTTTGGCTACACCTTC,CASSPDRFGYTF
.,.,TRBV10-1,TRBJ2-1,TGCGCCAGCAGTGTAAACAATGAGCAGTTCTTC,CASSVNNEQFF
TRBD2,few,TRBV25-1,TRBJ2-7,TGTGCCAGCAGGGCTACTAGCGGGGTCTCCTACGAGCAGTACTTC,CASRATSGVSYEQYF
TRBD2,.,TRBV4-1,TRBJ2-1,TGCGCCAGCAGCCTCGTGAGCTTAGCGGGAACTTACAATGAGCAGTTCTTC,CASSLVSLAGTYNEQFF
.,.,TRBV7-9,TRBJ1-1,TGTTCCAGCAGCTCTAAGTCCTGGGTCAACAGGGAGGGGAAAGCTTTCTTT,CSSSSKSWVNREGKAFF
.,.,TRBV6-5,TRBJ1-2,TGTGCCAGCAGCCCACCGGGGGGTTATGGCTACACCTTC,CASSPPGGYGYTF
.,.,TRBV10-3,TRBJ1-1,TGTGCCATCAGTGAGTCGCGAGGGAACACTGAAGCTTTCTTT,CAISESRGNTEAFF
.,.,TRBV6-6,TRBJ1-5,TGTGCCAGCAGTTCCTATAGCAATCAGCCCCAGCATTTT,CASSSYSNQPQHF
.,.,TRBV19,TRBJ2-5,TGTGCCAGTAGTATGTCTGAGACCCAGTACTTC,CASSMSETQYF
.,once,TRBV15,TRBJ2-7,TGTGCCACCAGCACTCCAGGGATGAGTGACGAGCAGTACTTC,CATSTPGMSDEQYF
.,.,TRBV2,TRBJ2-2,TGTGCCCAACCCGTGCGGGGCACCGGGGAGCTGTTTTTT,CAQPVRGTGELFF
TRBD2,.,TRBV19,TRBJ2-5,TGTGCCAGTAGTATAATTGCGGGGGGAGAGACCCAGTACTTC,CASSIIAGGETQYF
.,.,TRBV13,TRBJ2-7,TGTGCCAGCAGCTTAGGTAGCGGCACTTGGGAGCAGTACTTC,CASSLGSGTWEQYF
.,.,TRBV9,TRBJ1-5,TGTGCCAGCAGCCTGCCCCAGAGGTATAGCAATCAGCCCCAGCATTTT,CASSLPQRYSNQPQHF
.,.,TRBV11-2,TRBJ2-7,TGTGCCAGCAGCTTAGACCAGATCCTCTACGAGCAGTACTTC,CASSLDQILYEQYF
TRBD1,.,TRBV11-3,TRBJ2-1,TGTGCCAGCAGCCTTGGGACAGGGGTCTCCTACAATGAGCAGTTCTTC,CASSLGTGVSYNEQFF
TRBD1,once,TRBV4-1,TRBJ2-7,TGCGCCAGCAGCCCTCCGGGGACAGGGCCCCCCGAGCAGTACTTC,CASSPPGTGPPEQYF
TRBD1,.,TRBV5-1,TRBJ1-6,TGCGCCAGCAGCTTGGAATGGGGCAGGGGGTCACCCCTCCACTTT,CASSLEWGRGSPLHF
.,.,TRBV29-1,TRBJ1-2,TGCAGCGTTGTCCGGGCTAACTATGGCTACACCTTC,CSVVRANYGYTF
.,.,TRBV30,TRBJ1-1,TGTGCCTGGATGACAGAAACTATCATGAACACTGAAGCTTTCTTT,CAWMTETIMNTEAFF
.,once,TRBV5-5,TRBJ1-1,TGTGCCAGCAGCTTGGATTTGGGCAGGGACACTGAAGCTTTCTTT,CASSLDLGRDTEAFF
.,.,TRBV9,TRBJ1-2,TGTGCCAGCAGTAAACTTAGCGGGGGCTACACCTTC,CASSKLSGGYTF
.,.,TRBV5-6,TRBJ2-3,TGTGCCAGCAGCTTATGGGGGGGGGCCGTTTTAAGGACAGATACGCAGTATTTT,CASSLWGGAVLRTDTQYF
.,.,TRBV6-1,TRBJ2-3,TGTGCCAGCAGTGATTTACAATCAGATACGCAGTATTTT,CASSDLQSDTQYF
TRBD2,few,TRBV5-6,TRBJ2-7,TGTGCCAGCAGCTTGGAACTGTGGGGGGGGGAGCAGTACTTC,CASSLELWGGEQYF
TRBD1,.,TRBV4-1,TRBJ1-2,TGCGCCAGCAGCCCGGGACAGGGCTGGGGCTACACCTTC,CASSPGQGWGYTF
.,few,TRBV5-5,TRBJ1-6,TGTGCCAGCAGCTCACAGGGTTATAATTCACCCCTCCACTTT,CASSSQGYNSPLHF
TRBD2,.,TRBV5-1,TRBJ2-1,TGCGCCAGCAGCTCCCTGACTAGCGGGAGTGGGGATGAGCAGTTCTTC,CASSSLTSGSGDEQFF
TRBD1,.,TRBV7-2,TRBJ1-2,TGTGCCAGCAACCCGACAGGGGCGGGGTATGGCTACACCTTC,CASNPTGAGYGYTF
.,.,TRBV27,TRBJ1-2,TGTGCCAGCAGTCCCCTGAGGGGGAGAGGCTACACCTTC,CASSPLRGRGYTF
.,.,TRBV7-2,TRBJ2-7,TGTGCCAGCAGCGACGACAGTATACGCGAGCAGTACTTC,CASSDDSIREQYF
TRBD1,.,TRBV19,TRBJ1-1,TGTGCCAGCCAGGGACAGCCGAACACTGAAGCTTTCTTT,CASQGQPNTEAFF